This TCR beta chain is from a study of glioma-infiltrating T cells. Study-level findings and limits: Very few CDR3 sequences were shared between tissue and blood.

With 3 bases removed from V and 7 bases from J, the gap between germline ends came to 12 bases. This CDR3 is 13 amino acids long. Germline CDR1 and CDR2: LNHNV and YYDKDF (reference sequence). The iRepertoire nested amplicon-rescue multiplex PCR amplified TCR alpha and beta CDR3s from RNA. Input was about 85-400 ng of tissue mRNA or PBMC total RNA. TCRdb re-derived calls from the multiplex PCR reads in MiXCR, one entry per CDR3 protein. The sample lists about 110,000 distinct CDR3 sequences, 25% to 30% occurring once. This clonotype was counted at least ten times. Antigen specificity is unknown. The V and J genes are TRBV15 and TRBJ1-1, with D perhaps TRBD1 (5 bases). The receptor's source is a human donor with low-grade glioma or glioblastoma, undergoing nonglioma brain surgery, or in good health (not recorded which). Material for sequencing was glioma tissue, nonneoplastic brain tissue, or PBMCs (not recorded which). CDR3 bases: TGTGCCACCAGCAGGGGAGGAGGGGTTGAAGCTTTCTTT. Its translation: CATSRGGGVEAFF.